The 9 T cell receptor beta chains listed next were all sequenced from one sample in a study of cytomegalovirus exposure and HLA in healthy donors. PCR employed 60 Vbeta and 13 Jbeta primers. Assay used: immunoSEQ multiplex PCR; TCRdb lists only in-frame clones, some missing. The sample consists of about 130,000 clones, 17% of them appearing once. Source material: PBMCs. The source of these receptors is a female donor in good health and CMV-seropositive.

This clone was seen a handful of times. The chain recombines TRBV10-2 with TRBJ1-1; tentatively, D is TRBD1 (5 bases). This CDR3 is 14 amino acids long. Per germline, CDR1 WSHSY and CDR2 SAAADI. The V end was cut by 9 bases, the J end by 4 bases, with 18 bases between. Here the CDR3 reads CASRERGGGTEAFF. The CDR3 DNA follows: TGCGCCAGTCGCGAAAGGGGCGGGGGCACTGAAGCTTTCTTT.

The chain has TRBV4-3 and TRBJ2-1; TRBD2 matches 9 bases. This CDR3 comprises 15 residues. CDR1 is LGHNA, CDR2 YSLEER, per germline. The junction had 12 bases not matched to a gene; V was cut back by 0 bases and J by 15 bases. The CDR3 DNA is TGCGCCAGCAGCCAAGAAGTTGATAGCGGGGGTGTAAGGTTCTTC. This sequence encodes CASSQEVDSGGVRFF.

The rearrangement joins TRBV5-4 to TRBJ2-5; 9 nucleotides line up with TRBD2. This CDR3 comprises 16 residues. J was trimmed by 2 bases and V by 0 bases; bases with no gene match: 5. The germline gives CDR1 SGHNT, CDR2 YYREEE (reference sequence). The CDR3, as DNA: TGTGCCAGCAGCTTGGATTTAGCGGGGGAACAAGAGACCCAGTACTTC. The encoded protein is CASSLDLAGEQETQYF.

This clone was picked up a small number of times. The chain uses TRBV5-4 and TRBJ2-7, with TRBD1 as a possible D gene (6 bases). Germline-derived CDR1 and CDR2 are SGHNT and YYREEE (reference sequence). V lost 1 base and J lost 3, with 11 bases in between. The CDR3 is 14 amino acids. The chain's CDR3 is CASSLTGKVYEQYF. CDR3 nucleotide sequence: TGTGCCAGCAGCTTGACAGGGAAAGTCTACGAGCAGTACTTC.

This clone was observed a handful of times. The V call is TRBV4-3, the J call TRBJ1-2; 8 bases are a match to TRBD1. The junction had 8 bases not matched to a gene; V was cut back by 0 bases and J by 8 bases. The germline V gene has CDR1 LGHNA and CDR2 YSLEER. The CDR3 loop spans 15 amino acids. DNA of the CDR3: TGCGCCAGCAGCCAAGAGGGCCCCAGGGGGCAAGGCTACACCTTC. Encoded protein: CASSQEGPRGQGYTF.

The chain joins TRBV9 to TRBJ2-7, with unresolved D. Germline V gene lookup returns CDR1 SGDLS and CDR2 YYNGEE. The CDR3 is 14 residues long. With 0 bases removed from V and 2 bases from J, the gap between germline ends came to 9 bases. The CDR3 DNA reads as TGTGCCAGCAGCGTAGTAAGCAGGCCCTACGAGCAGTACTTC. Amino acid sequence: CASSVVSRPYEQYF.

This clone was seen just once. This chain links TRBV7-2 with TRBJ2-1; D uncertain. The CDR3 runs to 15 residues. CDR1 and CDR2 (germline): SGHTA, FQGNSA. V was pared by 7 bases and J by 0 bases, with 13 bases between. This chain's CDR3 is CASTPAASSYNEQFF. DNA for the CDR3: TGTGCCAGCACCCCCGCGGCTAGCTCCTACAATGAGCAGTTCTTC. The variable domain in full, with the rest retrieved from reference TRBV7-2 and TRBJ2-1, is GAGVSQSPSNKVTEKGKDVELRCDPISGHTALYWYRQSLGQGLEFLIYFQGNSAPDKSGLPSDRFSAERTGGSVSTLTIQRTQQEDSAVYLCASTPAASSYNEQFFGPGTRLTVL.

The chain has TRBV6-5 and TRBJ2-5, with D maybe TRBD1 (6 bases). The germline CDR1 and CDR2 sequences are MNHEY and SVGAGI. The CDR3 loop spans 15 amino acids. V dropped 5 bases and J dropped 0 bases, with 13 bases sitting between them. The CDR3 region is CASSPGAQYQETQYF. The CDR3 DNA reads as TGTGCCAGCAGTCCAGGGGCCCAATACCAAGAGACCCAGTACTTC.

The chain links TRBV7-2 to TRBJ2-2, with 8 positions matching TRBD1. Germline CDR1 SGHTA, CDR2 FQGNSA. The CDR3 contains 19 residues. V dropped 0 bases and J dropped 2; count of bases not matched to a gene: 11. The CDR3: CASSLARQGALRNTGELFF. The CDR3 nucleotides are TGTGCCAGCAGCTTAGCGCGGCAGGGGGCGTTGCGAAACACCGGGGAGCTGTTTTTT.